The 8 T cell receptor beta chains presented below share a single source sample, sequenced in a study of regulatory T cells in long-lasting Graves disease. Indicated time point: persistent/refractory GD, antithyroid drugs over 5 years with positive TRAb. TCR sequences were obtained from RNA taken from PBMCs. Libraries of TCR beta came from iRepertoire HTBI primers plus Arm-PCR of CDR3 regions. TCRdb reprocessed the multiplex PCR reads via MiXCR and lists one record per CDR3 protein. The repertoire holds hundreds of thousands of distinct CDR3 sequences, with about 30% as singletons. The input for sequencing was peripheral blood mononuclear cells (PBMCs), taken when the disease was refractory, from a patient treated with antithyroid drugs. These receptors all stem from a female donor with Graves disease.

At least ten counts were recorded for this clonotype. This chain links TRBV12-3 or TRBV12-4 with TRBJ2-5, with D possibly called TRBD1 or TRBD2 (5 bases each). CDR3 length: 14 amino acids. Trimming cost V 7 bases and J 3 bases, with 15 bases left between them. CDR3 nucleotides: TGTGCCAGCATCCGAGGGGCAGCGGAAGAGACCCAGTACTTC. Its protein is CASIRGAAEETQYF.

This clonotype came up a few times. The chain recombines TRBV7-2 with TRBJ2-7; the D gene is possibly TRBD2 (5 bases). Trimming left V 5 bases short and J 3 bases short, with 26 bases between. The V gene's germline CDR1 is SGHTA and CDR2 FQGNSA. This CDR3 spans 18 amino acids. The CDR3 DNA sequence: TGTGCCAGCAGCCCCATAAAGAGGACTCGTACCGGCTTCTACGAGCAGTACTTC. Protein: CASSPIKRTRTGFYEQYF. Full variable domain (outside the CDR3, taken from reference TRBV7-2 and TRBJ2-7): GAGVSQSPSNKVTEKGKDVELRCDPISGHTALYWYRQSLGQGLEFLIYFQGNSAPDKSGLPSDRFSAERTGGSVSTLTIQRTQQEDSAVYLCASSPIKRTRTGFYEQYFGPGTRLTVT.

This clonotype was detected only once. Compared with germline, one end of the junction differs, possibly owing to a read error. The chain carries TRBV12-3 or TRBV12-4 and TRBJ1-1; possibly TRBD1 for D (6 bases). The CDR3 spans 14 residues. The CDR3 here is CASRTNRVTTEDFF. CDR3 in DNA: TGTGCCAGCAGAACTAACAGGGTTACCACTGAAGATTTCTTT.

In its sample, this clonotype was seen a few times. The rearrangement joins TRBV20-1 to TRBJ2-5; D is ambiguous. Germline V gives CDR1 DFQATT, CDR2 SNEGSKA (reference sequence). This CDR3 has 12 residues. V was cut by 6 bases and J by 2 bases, with 10 bases left in between. CDR3 loop: CSAFRAQETQYF. The CDR3 region has the DNA TGCAGTGCCTTTCGGGCACAAGAGACCCAGTACTTC.

The chain carries TRBV5-1 and TRBJ1-5, with D possibly being TRBD1 (6 bases). The CDR3 totals 15 residues. V was trimmed by 0 bases and J by 4 bases, leaving 11 bases between them. Germline V gene lookup returns CDR1 SGHRS and CDR2 YFSETQ. CDR3 sequence reads: CASSLEGGMNQPQHF. CDR3 DNA: TGCGCCAGCAGCTTGGAGGGGGGGATGAATCAGCCCCAGCATTTT.

The gene calls are TRBV7-9 and TRBJ2-7; 11 nucleotides line up with TRBD2. CDR3 length equals 16 residues. V was pared by 6 bases and J by 2 bases, with 9 bases of the junction left unmatched. Germline V lookup: CDR1 SEHNR, CDR2 FQNEAQ (reference sequence). The CDR3 nucleotides are TGTGCCAGCAGTTGGCCCGGGACTAGCGGCGCCTACGAGCAGTACTTC. The encoded protein is CASSWPGTSGAYEQYF.

The rearrangement joins TRBV2 to TRBJ2-7, with a weak D call TRBD1 (7 bases). The CDR3 runs to 13 residues. The V gene's germline CDR1 is SNHLY and CDR2 FYNNEI. V lost 6 bases and J lost 4, with 13 bases in between. The CDR3 loop reads CASRVTGTYEQYF. The CDR3 DNA reads as TGTGCCAGCAGGGTGACAGGGACTTACGAGCAGTACTTC. The entire variable domain, with the rest obtained from reference TRBV2 and TRBJ2-7, is as follows: EPEVTQTPSHQVTQMGQEVILRCVPISNHLYFYWYRQILGQKVEFLVSFYNNEISEKSEIFDDQFSVERPDGSNFTLKIRSTKLEDSAMYFCASRVTGTYEQYFGPGTRLTVT.

The chain joins TRBV20-1 to TRBJ2-2; 7 nucleotides align to TRBD2. This CDR3 contains 15 residues. Germline values: CDR1 DFQATT, CDR2 SNEGSKA (reference sequence). Unmatched junction bases numbered 7, after V lost 2 bases and J lost 4 bases. CDR3 sequence reads: CSARPGTTITGELFF. The CDR3, as DNA: TGCAGTGCTAGACCCGGGACTACTATCACCGGGGAGCTGTTTTTT.